Described below is a single T cell receptor beta chain sequence and its context. What this receptor recognizes is not known. Base quality data are lacking; no much larger clone is found one base away. This record comes from a study of blood T cell repertoires in COVID-19 (dated by TCRdb to about 2020). In terms of the full investigation: The collaborator samples originated in the United States, Italy and Spain and spanned the acute and convalescent phases of COVID-19. The prospective study material was composed of cDNA or gDNA derived from T cells, B-cell-depleted T cells, or PBMCs. Subjects who had been exposed to COVID-19, were actively infected with it, or had recovered from it provided the deeply sampled blood TCRbeta repertoires that made up the dataset. The repertoires were released in a freely available public database intended as a resource for research on the immune response to SARS-CoV-2. The samples were drawn from two sources: the first 160 participants of the ongoing ImmuneRACE study, and fewer than 1,500 subjects contributed by 6 global collaborators. A de-identified subject ID, COVID-19 status, age in years and sex were almost always included in the sample metadata. Where HLA class I and class II types were available, the types were taken from metadata supplied by the sample provider, not from assay-based typing.

CDR1 SEHNR and CDR2 FQNEAQ are derived from the germline V gene (reference sequence). The CDR3 measures 14 amino acids from cysteine to phenylalanine. Kept here is only the CDR3 DNA, which spans 42 bases and is read in frame from base 1. Trimming costs V 2 bases and J 0 bases, and their ends lie 7 bases apart. The immunoSEQ Assay, a bias-controlled multiplex PCR, was used to amplify TCRbeta CDR3 regions from genomic DNA. Turning to the authors' computational methods: Within the assay, amplification of reference gene primers was used to estimate how many nucleated cells each sample contained. Sequence reads were collapsed and filtered to measure the absolute abundance of every unique TCRbeta CDR3 rearrangement. For each sample, productive Simpson clonality was calculated by taking the square root of Simpson's diversity index across productive rearrangements. TCRdb stores this immuneACCESS table with in-frame sequences only. Part of the clones is absent; in the studies checked, under half of the shortfall reflects unresolved V genes, and no reason is known for the rest. V and J calls and clone size are given by that table; D and trimming were obtained from the DNA. Counted in this sample were 250,000 to 300,000 clones; about 86% of them appeared once. 3.5% to 5% of the sample goes to the ten largest clones.

Study-wide findings and limitations: Clinical and demographic metadata were provided uncurated, with the amount varying by source and participant.

Participants in the prospective study were enrolled through a virtual design, were aged roughly 18 to 100 years, and lived in fewer than 30 United States geographic areas. In the prospective study, participants were assigned to cohorts based on the clinical history participants reported in a screening survey and a study questionnaire. Mobile phlebotomists in the prospective study collected whole blood, serum and a nasopharyngeal or oropharyngeal swab from every participant. Over a roughly two-month period, participants in the prospective study had the option of providing additional blood draws and questionnaires. Before DNA extraction, prospective study blood samples were shipped either frozen or at room temperature.

Recombination joined TRBV7-9 with TRBJ1-1; the D gene lacks a confident call. Source material: PBMCs or T cells enriched from blood (not recorded which). The clonotype originates from a man under 40 with acute COVID-19. The base sequence is TGTGCCAGCAGCTTACAGTCCCTGAACACTGAAGCTTTCTTT. Translation gives CASSLQSLNTEAFF.